The clone carrying this T cell receptor beta chain has just a few counts. Its antigen remains unknown. The record originates from a study of blood T cells in healthy people across ages. Regarding the study as a whole: Age brought a roughly linear fall in TCR beta diversity measured per million T cells. A strong correlation was seen between TCR beta diversity and naive T cell percentage.

The CDR3 spans 14 residues. Between the trimmed V and J ends, which lost 3 bases and 7 bases, there was a span of 16 bases. From germline, CDR1 is SGHRS and CDR2 YFSETQ. The use of a sample-barcoded 5' primer and a J-beta primer mix characterized a second PCR of about 7 to 12 cycles. A template-switch adaptor containing 12 random nucleotides labeled each cDNA molecule. TCRdb processed the 5' RACE reads anew with MiXCR; each CDR3 protein has one entry. The table records about 810,000 distinct CDR3 sequences, 30% to 45% of them present only once. The specimen sequenced was blood. The sequence came from a man between 18 and 29 years old in good health. The chain recombines TRBV5-1 with TRBJ1-1; D call uncertain. The CDR3 bases are TGCGCCAGCAGCTCTACGGGAGGGAGGAGTGAAGCTTTCTTT. It codes for CASSSTGGRSEAFF.